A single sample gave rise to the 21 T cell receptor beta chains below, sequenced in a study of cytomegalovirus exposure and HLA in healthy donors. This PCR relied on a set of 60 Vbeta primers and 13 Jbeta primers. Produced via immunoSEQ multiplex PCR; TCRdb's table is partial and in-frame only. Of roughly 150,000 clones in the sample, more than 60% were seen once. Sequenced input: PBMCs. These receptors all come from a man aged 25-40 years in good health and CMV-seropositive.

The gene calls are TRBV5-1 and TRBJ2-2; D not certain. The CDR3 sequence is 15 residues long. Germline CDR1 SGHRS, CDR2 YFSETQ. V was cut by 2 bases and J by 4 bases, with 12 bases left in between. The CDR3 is CASSFRQQPTGELFF. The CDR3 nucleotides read TGCGCCAGCAGCTTCAGGCAGCAACCCACCGGGGAGCTGTTTTTT.

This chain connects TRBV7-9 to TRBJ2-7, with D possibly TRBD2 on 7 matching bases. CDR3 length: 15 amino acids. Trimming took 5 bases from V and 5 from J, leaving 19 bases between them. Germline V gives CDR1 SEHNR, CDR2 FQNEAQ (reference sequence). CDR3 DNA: TGTGCCAGCAGCCTAGGGGGAGGGAGCGGCAACGAGCAGTACTTC. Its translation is CASSLGGGSGNEQYF. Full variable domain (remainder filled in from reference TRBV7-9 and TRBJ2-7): DTGVSQNPRHKITKRGQNVTFRCDPISEHNRLYWYRQTLGQGPEFLTYFQNEAQLEKSRLLSDRFSAERPKGSFSTLEIQRTEQGDSAMYLCASSLGGGSGNEQYFGPGTRLTVT.

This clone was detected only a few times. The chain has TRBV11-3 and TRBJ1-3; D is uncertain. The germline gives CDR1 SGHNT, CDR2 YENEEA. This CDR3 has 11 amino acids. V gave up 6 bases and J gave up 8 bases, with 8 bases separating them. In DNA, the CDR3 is TGTGCCAGCAGTTCCGGGGACACCATATATTTT. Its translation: CASSSGDTIYF.

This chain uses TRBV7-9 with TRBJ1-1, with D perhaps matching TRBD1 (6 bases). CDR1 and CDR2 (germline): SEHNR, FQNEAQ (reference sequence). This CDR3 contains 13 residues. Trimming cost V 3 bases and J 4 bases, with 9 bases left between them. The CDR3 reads CASSFVGATEAFF. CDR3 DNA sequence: TGTGCCAGCAGCTTTGTGGGGGCCACTGAAGCTTTCTTT.

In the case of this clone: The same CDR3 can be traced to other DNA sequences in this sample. As DNA, the CDR3 is TGTGCCAGCAGTTACCGGGGGAATGAGCAGTTCTTC. This codes for CASSYRGNEQFF. This rearrangement joins TRBV27 to TRBJ2-1, with a weak D call TRBD2 (6 bases). Germline lookup yields CDR1 MNHEY and CDR2 SMNVEV (reference sequence). Trimming pared 4 bases from V and 7 bases from J, leaving 8 bases between. The CDR3 consists of 12 residues.

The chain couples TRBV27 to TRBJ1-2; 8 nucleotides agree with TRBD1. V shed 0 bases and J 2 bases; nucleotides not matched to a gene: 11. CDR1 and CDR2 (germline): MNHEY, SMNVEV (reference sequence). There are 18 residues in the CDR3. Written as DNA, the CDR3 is TGTGCCAGCAGTTTATCGGGACAGGCGGCCGTCCAAAACTATGGCTACACCTTC. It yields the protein CASSLSGQAAVQNYGYTF.

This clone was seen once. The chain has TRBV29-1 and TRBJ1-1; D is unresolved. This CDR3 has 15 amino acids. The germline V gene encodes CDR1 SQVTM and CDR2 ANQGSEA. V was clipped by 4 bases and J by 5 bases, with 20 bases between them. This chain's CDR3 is CSVAGYIAGRTEAFF. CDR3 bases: TGCAGCGTTGCGGGGTACATCGCGGGCCGGACTGAAGCTTTCTTT. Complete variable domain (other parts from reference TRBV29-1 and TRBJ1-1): SAVISQKPSRDICQRGTSLTIQCQVDSQVTMMFWYRQQPGQSLTLIATANQGSEATYESGFVIDKFPISRPNLTFSTLTVSNMSPEDSSIYLCSVAGYIAGRTEAFFGQGTRLTVV.

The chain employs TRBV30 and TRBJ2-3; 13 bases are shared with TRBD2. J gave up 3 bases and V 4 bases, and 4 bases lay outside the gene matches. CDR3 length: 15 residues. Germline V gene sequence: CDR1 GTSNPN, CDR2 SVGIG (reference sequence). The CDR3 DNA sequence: TGTGCCTGGACTTCGGGACTAGCGGGAACAGATACGCAGTATTTT. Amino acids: CAWTSGLAGTDTQYF.

In DNA form, the CDR3 reads TGTGCCAGCAGTCAATACCCTAGCGGGAACGAAGGTGAGCAGTTCTTC. As protein: CASSQYPSGNEGEQFF. The chain links TRBV28 to TRBJ2-1, with TRBD2 matching 9 bases. After removal of 5 bases from V and 9 bases from J, the junction contained 14 bases not matched to a gene. Germline V gene data show CDR1 as MDHEN and CDR2 as SYDVKM. There are 16 residues in the CDR3.

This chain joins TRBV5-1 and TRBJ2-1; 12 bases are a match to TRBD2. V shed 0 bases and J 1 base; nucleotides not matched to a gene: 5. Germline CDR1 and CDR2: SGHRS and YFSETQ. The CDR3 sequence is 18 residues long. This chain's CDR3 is CASSLVVLAGGSYNEQFF. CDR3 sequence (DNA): TGCGCCAGCAGCTTGGTTGTTCTAGCGGGAGGGTCCTACAATGAGCAGTTCTTC.

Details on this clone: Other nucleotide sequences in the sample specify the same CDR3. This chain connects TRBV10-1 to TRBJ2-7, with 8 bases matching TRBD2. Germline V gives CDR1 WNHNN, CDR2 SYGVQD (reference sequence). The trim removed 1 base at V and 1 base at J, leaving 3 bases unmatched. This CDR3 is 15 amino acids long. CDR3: CASSELASGSYEQYF. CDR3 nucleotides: TGCGCCAGCAGTGAGTTGGCTAGCGGGTCCTACGAGCAGTACTTC.

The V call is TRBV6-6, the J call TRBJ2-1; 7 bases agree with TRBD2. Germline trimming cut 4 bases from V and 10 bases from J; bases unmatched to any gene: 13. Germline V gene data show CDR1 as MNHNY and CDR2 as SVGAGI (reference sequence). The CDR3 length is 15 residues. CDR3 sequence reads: CASSSPGRTMEEQFF. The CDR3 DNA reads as TGTGCCAGCAGTTCTCCCGGGAGGACGATGGAGGAGCAGTTCTTC.

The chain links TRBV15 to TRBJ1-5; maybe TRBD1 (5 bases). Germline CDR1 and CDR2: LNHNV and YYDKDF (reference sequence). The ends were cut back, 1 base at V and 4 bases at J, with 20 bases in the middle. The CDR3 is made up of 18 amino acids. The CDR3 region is CATSRVRAVEGGNQPQHF. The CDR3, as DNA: TGTGCCACCAGCAGAGTCAGGGCCGTGGAGGGCGGAAATCAGCCCCAGCATTTT.

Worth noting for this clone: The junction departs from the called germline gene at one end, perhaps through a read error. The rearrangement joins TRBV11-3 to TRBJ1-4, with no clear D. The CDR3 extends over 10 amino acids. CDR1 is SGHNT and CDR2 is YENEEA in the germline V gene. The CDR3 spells CASSSRCATF. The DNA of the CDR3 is TGTGCCAGCAGCTCTAGGTGCGCCACTTTT.

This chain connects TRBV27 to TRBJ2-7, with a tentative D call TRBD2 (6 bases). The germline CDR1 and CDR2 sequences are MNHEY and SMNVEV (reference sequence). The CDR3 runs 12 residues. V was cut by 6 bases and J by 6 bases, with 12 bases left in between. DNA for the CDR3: TGTGCCAGCAGCATTGGGACTGGCGAGCAGTACTTC. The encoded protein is CASSIGTGEQYF.

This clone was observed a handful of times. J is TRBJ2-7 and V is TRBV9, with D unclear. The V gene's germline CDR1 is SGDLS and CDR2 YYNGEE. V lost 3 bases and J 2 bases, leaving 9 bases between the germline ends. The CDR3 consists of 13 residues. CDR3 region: CASSAGLTYEQYF. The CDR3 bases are TGTGCCAGCAGCGCCGGGTTAACCTACGAGCAGTACTTC.

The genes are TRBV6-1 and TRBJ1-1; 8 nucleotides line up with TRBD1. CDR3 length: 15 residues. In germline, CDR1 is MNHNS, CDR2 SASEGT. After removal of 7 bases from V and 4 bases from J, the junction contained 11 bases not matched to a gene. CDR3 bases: TGTGCCAGCAACCCGAACCAGGACAGGGTCACTGAAGCTTTCTTT. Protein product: CASNPNQDRVTEAFF.

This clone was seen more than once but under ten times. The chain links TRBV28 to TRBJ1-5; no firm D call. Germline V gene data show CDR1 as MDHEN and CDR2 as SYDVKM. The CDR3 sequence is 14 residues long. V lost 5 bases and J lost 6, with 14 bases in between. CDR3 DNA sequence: TGTGCCAGCAGTGCAGAGGGCAGTTTTCAGCCCCAGCATTTT. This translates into CASSAEGSFQPQHF.

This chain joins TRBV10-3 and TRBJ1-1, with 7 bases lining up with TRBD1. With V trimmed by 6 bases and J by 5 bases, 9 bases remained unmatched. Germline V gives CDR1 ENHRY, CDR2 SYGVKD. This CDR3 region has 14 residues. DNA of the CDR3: TGTGCCATCAGGAGGACAGGCTCGGGGACTGAAGCTTTCTTT. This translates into CAIRRTGSGTEAFF.

The CDR3 loop is CASSPEFSGDEQYF. The CDR3 DNA reads as TGTGCCAGCAGTCCAGAATTTTCAGGGGACGAGCAGTACTTC. The rearrangement joins TRBV27 to TRBJ2-7; D might be TRBD1 (6 bases). Trimming shortened V by 5 bases and J by 5 bases, and 16 bases separated the two germline ends. In germline, CDR1 is MNHEY, CDR2 SMNVEV (reference sequence). This CDR3 has 14 amino acids.

CDR3 residues: CSVQPPWWEQYF. The CDR3 DNA sequence: TGCAGCGTTCAGCCGCCGTGGTGGGAGCAGTACTTC. This chain connects TRBV29-1 to TRBJ2-5, with D possibly being TRBD2 (5 bases). This CDR3 has 12 amino acids. The ends were cut back, 5 bases at V and 11 bases at J, with 18 bases in the middle. Germline CDR1 SQVTM, CDR2 ANQGSEA.